The clone carrying this T cell receptor (beta chain) registers large by frequency. Its matching antigen is unknown. The data originate from a study of CD8 T cells in cerebrospinal fluid in Alzheimer's disease. Background on the study: CSF T cell clonal expansion was assessed by plate-based nested PCR and droplet-based sequencing.

The CDR3 length is 15 residues. CDR1 is LGHNT and CDR2 is FRNRAP in the germline V gene. With the 10x single-cell sequencing reads reprocessed, TCRdb shows one record per CDR3 protein and no DNA. The sample table includes 500 to 600 distinct CDR3 sequences. Study results and caveats: EBV-specific clones showed no enrichment in Alzheimer's patients and were not the top expanded clones. In mild cognitive impairment or Alzheimer's disease, the biggest CSF clone made up more TCRs than in controls.

This TCR was recovered from a human donor with Alzheimer's disease. Sequenced sample: cerebrospinal fluid. The V call is TRBV12-5, the J call TRBJ1-6. The CDR3 sequence: CASGSGGSYNSPLHF.